Only a few counts were recorded for the clone carrying this TCR beta chain. These data come from a study of blood T cell repertoires in COVID-19. Deletions cut 3 bases from V and 2 bases from J, with 19 bases between. Per germline, CDR1 LNHNV and CDR2 YYDKDF (reference sequence). This CDR3 is built from 17 residues. This table comes from immunoSEQ multiplex PCR, and its TCRdb copy is limited to in-frame clones, with some not included. The sample holds about 80,000 clones; approximately 76% are singletons and the top ten take roughly 15%. V is TRBV15 and J is TRBJ1-1; the D gene is possibly TRBD1 (6 bases). Sequencing used peripheral blood. This TCR derives from a man between 65 and 79 years old with active or convalescent COVID-19. CDR3 amino acids: CATSSRHLSQGNTEAFF. For the CDR3, the DNA is TGTGCCACCAGCAGCAGACATCTTTCACAGGGAAACACTGAAGCTTTCTTT.